The 3 T cell receptor beta chains in this list originate from one sample, sequenced in a study of HIV-infected children after antiretroviral therapy interruption. RNA-based 3' RACE libraries used unique molecular identifiers. TCRdb used MiXCR to reprocess the 3' RACE reads, holding one entry per CDR3 protein. The sample includes 45,000 to 50,000 distinct CDR3 sequences, roughly 4.5% of them seen just once. Documented treatment: PENTA 11 planned treatment interruption arm or continuous ART arm. The input for sequencing was CD45RA+ CD4+ T cells from PBMCs, pooled from several time points, taken from a donor given antiretroviral therapy, either interrupted or continuous. Subset of the sample: naive CD4+ CD45RA+ CD45RO- T cells. The receptors here all came from a pool of human donors with HIV.

This clonotype has a count of ten or more. The chain links TRBV5-1 to TRBJ2-7; 7 bases line up with TRBD1. The CDR3 consists of 14 residues. After removal of 2 bases from V and 0 bases from J, the junction contained 2 bases not matched to a gene. Germline CDR1 is SGHRS and CDR2 is YFSETQ. CDR3 bases: TGCGCCAGCAGCTTACAGGGGATCTCCTACGAGCAGTACTTC. Protein: CASSLQGISYEQYF.

This clonotype occurred many times. The genes are TRBV20-1 and TRBJ2-3, with D maybe TRBD2 (6 bases). The CDR3 consists of 14 residues. Trimming stripped 3 bases from V and 2 bases from J, with 12 bases between. Germline CDR1 is DFQATT and CDR2 is SNEGSKA (reference sequence). The CDR3 protein is CSASRAGHTDTQYF. CDR3 sequence (DNA): TGCAGTGCTAGCCGGGCGGGGCACACAGATACGCAGTATTTT.

Many counts were recorded for this clonotype. CDR3 region: CASSQELAGGFSGANVLTF. CDR3 nucleotide sequence: TGTGCCAGCAGCCAAGAACTAGCGGGGGGGTTCTCTGGGGCCAACGTCCTGACTTTC. This chain uses TRBV4-2 with TRBJ2-6, with 13 bases fitting TRBD2. The CDR3 covers 19 residues. V dropped 0 bases and J dropped 0; count of bases not matched to a gene: 2. Per germline, CDR1 LGHNA and CDR2 YNFKEQ.